This T cell receptor beta chain was sequenced during a study of long-term antiretroviral therapy in people with HIV. Whole-study results and caveats: All time points showed a repertoire dominated by clones expanded before ART.

This CDR3 region has 12 residues. CDR1 and CDR2 (germline): MDHEN, SYDVKM. The ends lost 6 bases at V and 4 bases at J; junction bases unmatched: 2. Run at survey level, the immunoSEQ assay was version v3.0. Clones were read by immunoSEQ multiplex PCR, and TCRdb kept only the in-frame ones, dropping some. The sample has nearly 11,000 clones; roughly 76% are singletons. As regards this clone: As yet, its antigen is unknown.

Among participants with HIV, every one received treatment in the United States. Cryopreserved PBMC numbered 1-10 million per sample before DNA extraction. The chain recombines TRBV28 with TRBJ1-1, with 7 bases matching TRBD1. This sample comprised unsorted PBMCs, obtained at the start of antiretroviral therapy, before treatment. The receptor was isolated from a man in his thirties or forties with HIV. The chain's CDR3 is CASRGTVTEAFF. Here the CDR3 DNA reads TGTGCCAGCAGGGGGACAGTCACTGAAGCTTTCTTT.